Below are 11 T cell receptor beta chains sequenced from a single sample in a study of Ad26.COV2.S vaccination and SARS-CoV-2 variants (dated by TCRdb to the early 2020s). Explained via the paper, the treatment or condition label denotes: 19 received Ad26.COV2.S at low or high dose, single or two shots; roughly five received placebo; per-sample allocation not given. For vaccine and placebo recipients, repertoires were sequenced using samples collected on day 63 after the first injection. Libraries were constructed by the immunoSEQ multiplex PCR assay. This is the immuneACCESS table as TCRdb keeps it, with only in-frame sequences that have V and J called. A part of the clones is gone; compared with another copy, unresolved V genes explain less than half, and the rest is unexplained. The sample records roughly 330,000 clones, about 90% of which are singletons. The top ten constitute approximately 5.8% of the sample.

This sample comprised peripheral blood, obtained in a trial of Ad26.COV2.S vaccine versus placebo. The source of these receptors is a person aged 18-65 years who received the Ad26.COV2.S COVID-19 vaccine or a placebo.

The rearrangement joins TRBV23-1 to TRBJ1-1; a possible D gene is TRBD1 (5 bases). TRBV23-1 is an ORF; its function is uncertain. This CDR3 spans 11 amino acids. Trimming pared 9 bases from V and 7 bases from J, leaving 12 bases between. CDR3: CASPDRDEAFF. The CDR3 DNA follows: TGCGCCAGTCCAGACAGAGATGAAGCTTTCTTT.

The rearrangement links TRBV28 to TRBJ2-7, with a possible D match to TRBD2 (6 bases). The CDR3 consists of 13 residues. V shed 5 bases and J shed 0 bases, with 8 bases lying between them. Germline CDR1 MDHEN, CDR2 SYDVKM. The CDR3 bases are TGTGCCAGCAGTGCCGGGAGCTCCTACGAGCAGTACGTC. Translation: CASSAGSSYEQYV.

The chain has TRBV10-2 and TRBJ2-3; 9 bases fit TRBD2. V lost 8 bases, J lost 3 bases, and 6 bases stayed unmatched. Germline CDR1 and CDR2: WSHSY and SAAADI. The length of the CDR3 is 14 residues. The CDR3 DNA sequence: TGCGCCAGCCGGTGGCGGGGGGGAACAGATACGCAGTATTTT. This sequence encodes CASRWRGGTDTQYF.

The rearrangement joins TRBV12-1 to TRBJ2-7. TRBV12-1 is annotated as a pseudogene. The CDR3 sequence is 11 residues long. For the CDR3, the DNA is TGTGCCAGCAGCTTTGGGGACGAGCAGTACTTC. It is translated as CASSFGDEQYF.

This rearrangement joins TRBV9 to TRBJ1-2; maybe TRBD1 (6 bases). The CDR3 is 14 amino acids. The germline V gene encodes CDR1 SGDLS and CDR2 YYNGEE. Trimming pared 4 bases from V and 5 bases from J, leaving 15 bases between. The CDR3 loop is CASSPRQAPYGYTF. DNA of the CDR3: TGTGCCAGCAGCCCCCGACAGGCCCCTTATGGCTACACCTTC.

The chain carries TRBV19 and TRBJ2-7, with 7 bases aligning to TRBD1. Germline assignment: CDR1 LNHDA and CDR2 SQIVND (reference sequence). Losses at the gene ends were 3 bases for V and 2 bases for J; bases not matched to a gene: 4. The CDR3 length is 14 residues. The CDR3 nucleotides are TGTGCCAGTAGTATCCAGACAGGGACCTACGAGCAGTACTTC. It encodes CASSIQTGTYEQYF.

The chain uses TRBV7-2 and TRBJ2-3, with a tentative D call TRBD1 (5 bases). Germline CDR1 is SGHTA and CDR2 is FQGNSA. Deletions cut 1 base from V and 4 bases from J, with 9 bases between. CDR3 length: 14 residues. CDR3 nucleotide sequence: TGTGCCAGCAGCTTAGTCAGGGCGGCAGATACGCAGTATTTT. Protein sequence: CASSLVRAADTQYF.

This clone was seen a single time. The chain links TRBV7-9 to TRBJ1-6; tentatively, D is TRBD1 (5 bases). Trimming removed 2 bases at V and 6 bases at J, with 11 bases between. CDR1 is SEHNR and CDR2 is FQNEAQ in the germline V gene (reference sequence). CDR3 size: 15 residues. CDR3 amino acids: CASSLIGATNSPLHF. Here the CDR3 DNA reads TGTGCCAGCAGCTTAATCGGGGCTACTAATTCACCCCTCCACTTT.

The genes are TRBV5-4 and TRBJ2-2; D unclear. This CDR3 comprises 13 residues. CDR1 and CDR2 from the germline V gene are SGHNT and YYREEE (reference sequence). Trimming removed 4 bases at V and 7 bases at J, with 11 bases between. The CDR3 region has the DNA TGTGCCAGCAGCCTTCCTTGGGGCGGGGAGCTGTTTTTT. As protein: CASSLPWGGELFF.

This clone was detected ten times or more. The chain employs TRBV30 and TRBJ1-2; D is uncertain. The CDR3 sequence is 13 residues long. V dropped 0 bases and J dropped 4 bases, with 9 bases sitting between them. Germline values: CDR1 GTSNPN, CDR2 SVGIG (reference sequence). The CDR3 sequence is CAWSVLAVYGYTF. The CDR3 coding sequence is TGTGCCTGGAGTGTACTCGCGGTCTATGGCTACACCTTC.

The chain joins TRBV27 to TRBJ2-1; 10 positions match TRBD2. After removal of 7 bases from V and 6 bases from J, the junction contained 3 bases not matched to a gene. CDR3 length: 13 residues. From germline, CDR1 is MNHEY and CDR2 SMNVEV (reference sequence). As DNA, the CDR3 is TGTGCCAGCAAAGCGGGAGGGCCCAATGAGCAGTTCTTC. It translates to CASKAGGPNEQFF.